What follows are 25 T cell receptor beta chains derived from one specimen sequenced in a study of OX40 agonist ivuxolimab in advanced cancers. Profiled with immunoSEQ multiplex PCR; TCRdb holds only in-frame clones, not every one. The data contain approximately 58,000 clones, about 86% of them seen just once; the ten biggest clones take up roughly 0.88%. The sample consisted of CD4+ or CD8+ T cells sorted from blood, taken in a trial of the OX40 agonist ivuxolimab. The receptors originated from an adult with an advanced solid tumor such as melanoma, head and neck, liver or kidney cancer.

Written as DNA, the CDR3 is TGTGCCAGCAGAGGGGGGGGTATGGGGAGCAATCAGCCCCAGCATTTT. It is translated as CASRGGGMGSNQPQHF. The genes are TRBV28 and TRBJ1-5; weak D call: TRBD1 (6 bases). Germline assignment: CDR1 MDHEN and CDR2 SYDVKM. Trimming cost V 6 bases and J 1 base, with 16 bases left between them. The CDR3 contains 16 residues.

The chain employs TRBV19 and TRBJ2-5, with D unclear. The better agreement between TRBJ2-7 and the DNA end casts doubt on the J call. This CDR3 spans 13 amino acids. The germline CDR1 and CDR2 sequences are LNHDA and SQIVND (reference sequence). CDR3 residues: CASSIVESYEQYF. CDR3 coding DNA: TGTGCCAGTAGTATAGTGGAATCCTACGAGCAGTACTTC.

The rearrangement uses TRBV18 and TRBJ1-1; D is unresolved. Looked up from germline, CDR1 is KGHSH and CDR2 is LQKENI. The germline V and J ends were trimmed by 1 base and 1 base, with 4 bases remaining between them. There are 13 residues in the CDR3. CDR3 coding DNA: TGTGCCAGCTCACCACAGGAGAACACTGAAGCTTTCTTT. It is translated as CASSPQENTEAFF. Variable domain in full (rest from reference TRBV18 and TRBJ1-1): NAGVMQNPRHLVRRRGQEARLRCSPMKGHSHVYWYRQLPEEGLKFMVYLQKENIIDESGMPKERFSAEFPKEGPSILRIQQVVRGDSAAYFCASSPQENTEAFFGQGTRLTVV.

The J gene is TRBJ1-1, the V gene TRBV7-9, with D maybe TRBD1 (6 bases). The germline V and J ends were trimmed by 7 bases and 5 bases, with 17 bases remaining between them. Germline CDR1 is SEHNR and CDR2 is FQNEAQ (reference sequence). This CDR3 has 14 residues. DNA for the CDR3: TGTGCCAGCATCCGCACGGGGGGGGCTACTGAAGCTTTCTTT. Encoded protein: CASIRTGGATEAFF. The whole variable domain, filled in from reference TRBV7-9 and TRBJ1-1, reads DTGVSQNPRHKITKRGQNVTFRCDPISEHNRLYWYRQTLGQGPEFLTYFQNEAQLEKSRLLSDRFSAERPKGSFSTLEIQRTEQGDSAMYLCASIRTGGATEAFFGQGTRLTVV.

V gene TRBV9 combines with J gene TRBJ2-2, with 7 bases identical to TRBD2. The CDR3 has 17 residues. CDR1 SGDLS and CDR2 YYNGEE come from the germline V gene. V was clipped by 6 bases and J by 9 bases; unmatched bases: 20. The DNA of the CDR3 is TGTGCCAGCACCCTGGGGGGAGGGGCGTTGGTCGACCGGGAGCTGTTTTTT. Translating it yields CASTLGGGALVDRELFF.

The CDR3, as DNA: TGTGCCAGAAGCTTATGGCGGGAGCCCTACGAGCAGTACTTC. Translated, it gives CARSLWREPYEQYF. The rearrangement joins TRBV7-5 to TRBJ2-7; the D call TRBD2 from the table was never checked on the DNA. TRBV7-5 is labeled a pseudogene. CDR3 length equals 14 residues.

The rearrangement uses TRBV5-1 and TRBJ2-5; possibly TRBD1 for D (6 bases). CDR3 length equals 14 residues. Germline CDR1 and CDR2: SGHRS and YFSETQ. V lost 4 bases and J lost 5, with 15 bases in between. The CDR3 region has the DNA TGCGCCAGCAGCCCCCTGGGGGCTCTGGAGACCCAGTACTTC. It is translated as CASSPLGALETQYF.

The chain joins TRBV18 to TRBJ2-7; tentatively, D is TRBD2 (5 bases). The CDR3 length is 12 residues. The V and J ends lost 4 bases and 6 bases respectively, with 10 bases between them. Germline CDR1 and CDR2: KGHSH and LQKENI. DNA for the CDR3: TGTGCCAGCTCACTCCCCGCGGGCGAGCAGTACTTC. This sequence encodes CASSLPAGEQYF. The variable domain in full, with the rest retrieved from reference TRBV18 and TRBJ2-7, is NAGVMQNPRHLVRRRGQEARLRCSPMKGHSHVYWYRQLPEEGLKFMVYLQKENIIDESGMPKERFSAEFPKEGPSILRIQQVVRGDSAAYFCASSLPAGEQYFGPGTRLTVT.

This chain uses TRBV6-4 with TRBJ2-6; 10 bases map to TRBD1. The CDR3 runs to 20 residues. Germline-derived CDR1 and CDR2 are MRHNA and SNTAGT. Losses at the gene ends were 9 bases for V and 0 bases for J; bases not matched to a gene: 17. The CDR3 spells CASPDRGRLGTVSGANVLTF. The CDR3 region has the DNA TGTGCCAGTCCTGACAGGGGGCGTCTTGGTACCGTCTCTGGGGCCAACGTCCTGACTTTC.

This chain uses TRBV25-1 with TRBJ2-7; no definite D call. CDR1 and CDR2 from the germline V gene are MGHDK and SYGVNS. The CDR3 has 15 residues. V lost 1 base to trimming and J lost 5 bases, with 15 bases between them. CDR3 coding DNA: TGTGCCAGCAGTGAATTAGAAAGCGACCGCAACGAGCAGTACTTC. Translated, it gives CASSELESDRNEQYF.

The rearrangement links TRBV4-2 to TRBJ1-1; D is perhaps TRBD1 (5 bases). The V gene's germline CDR1 is LGHNA and CDR2 YNFKEQ. Trimming removed 0 bases from V and 3 bases from J, with 11 bases in between. There are 15 residues in the CDR3. CDR3 protein: CASSQELGGYTEAFF. Written as DNA, the CDR3 is TGTGCCAGCAGCCAAGAACTGGGGGGGTACACTGAAGCTTTCTTT.

The rearrangement links TRBV6-1 to TRBJ1-1; TRBD1 is a possible D gene (6 bases). The length of the CDR3 is 14 residues. The germline CDR1 and CDR2 sequences are MNHNS and SASEGT. V lost 6 bases and J 0 bases, leaving 11 bases between the germline ends. CDR3 DNA sequence: TGTGCCAGCAGGAAGGGGGGAATGAACACTGAAGCTTTCTTT. Translating gives CASRKGGMNTEAFF.

The chain recombines TRBV28 with TRBJ2-1; D unclear. The CDR3 length is 14 residues. Germline CDR1 and CDR2: MDHEN and SYDVKM. Trimming took off 3 bases at V and 6 bases at J, with 12 bases between the two ends. CDR3 bases: TGTGCCAGCAGTTTTAGGCCAGTCGGCAATGAGCAGTTCTTC. Its protein is CASSFRPVGNEQFF.

The V call is TRBV6-1, the J call TRBJ1-1; D gene unclear. Germline loops: CDR1 MNHNS, CDR2 SASEGT. This CDR3 is 15 amino acids long. V was trimmed by 5 bases and J by 4 bases, leaving 17 bases between them. For the CDR3, the DNA is TGTGCCAGCAGTTTGGCAGGCCAACCGGGCACTGAAGCTTTCTTT. Encoded protein: CASSLAGQPGTEAFF.

The chain links TRBV19 to TRBJ2-7, with TRBD1 as a possible D gene (5 bases). CDR3 size: 14 residues. V dropped 11 bases and J dropped 2 bases, with 19 bases sitting between them. CDR1 is LNHDA, CDR2 SQIVND, per germline (reference sequence). CDR3 protein: CAFRDRRSTYEQYF. The CDR3 DNA reads TGTGCCTTCCGAGACAGACGTTCCACCTACGAGCAGTACTTC.

The chain links TRBV6-1 to TRBJ2-7, with D tentatively TRBD1 (5 bases). The V end lost 4 bases, the J end lost 4 bases, and 8 bases lay between the germline ends. Germline CDR1 MNHNS, CDR2 SASEGT. This CDR3 has 12 residues. The CDR3 is CASSVQGYEQYF. The CDR3 region has the DNA TGTGCCAGCAGTGTTCAGGGTTACGAGCAGTACTTC.

V gene TRBV19 combines with J gene TRBJ1-1; the D is unclear. Germline V gene sequence: CDR1 LNHDA, CDR2 SQIVND (reference sequence). V was clipped by 9 bases and J by 0 bases, with 5 bases between them. CDR3 length: 11 residues. CDR3 amino acids: CASRLNTEAFF. The CDR3 nucleotides are TGTGCCAGCCGACTGAACACTGAAGCTTTCTTT.

J is TRBJ2-5 and V is TRBV27, with TRBD2 matching 10 bases. The CDR3 is 16 amino acids. J was trimmed by 2 bases and V by 5 bases; bases with no gene match: 8. Germline-derived CDR1 and CDR2 are MNHEY and SMNVEV (reference sequence). For the CDR3, the DNA is TGTGCCAGCAGTCCCCGGACTAGCGGCCGACAAGAGACCCAGTACTTC. Translating gives CASSPRTSGRQETQYF.

The V gene is TRBV5-1, the J gene TRBJ2-5; D is ambiguous. Germline V CDR1 and CDR2: SGHRS, YFSETQ. This CDR3 comprises 12 residues. V was pared by 6 bases and J by 2 bases, with 8 bases between. The DNA for the CDR3 is TGCGCCAGCACCGGGCCACAAGAGACCCAGTACTTC. This gives the protein CASTGPQETQYF.

This clone was observed once. This chain connects TRBV14 to TRBJ2-7; TRBD2 might be the D (5 bases). Germline loops: CDR1 SGHDN, CDR2 FVKESK. The CDR3 covers 13 residues. V was cut by 0 bases and J by 5 bases, with 8 bases left in between. This CDR3 is CASSQDPGDEQYF. The CDR3 bases are TGTGCCAGCAGCCAAGATCCCGGGGACGAGCAGTACTTC.

The rearrangement links TRBV19 to TRBJ1-4, with unresolved D. Germline V gives CDR1 LNHDA, CDR2 SQIVND (reference sequence). Deletions cut 2 bases from V and 4 bases from J, with 8 bases between. The CDR3 spans 14 residues. The CDR3 bases are TGTGCCAGTAGTATACACAGAGGTAATGAAAAACTGTTTTTT. Its protein product is CASSIHRGNEKLFF.

This rearrangement joins TRBV5-5 to TRBJ2-1, with unresolved D. CDR1 and CDR2 (germline): SGHKS, YYEKEE (reference sequence). CDR3 length: 15 residues. The V end was cut by 3 bases, the J end by 0 bases, with 10 bases between. The CDR3 DNA sequence: TGTGCCAGCAGCTCCCTGGTGGGCTCCTACAATGAGCAGTTCTTC. Encoded protein: CASSSLVGSYNEQFF.

In its sample, this clone ranks as medium-sized. The V call is TRBV6-5, the J call TRBJ1-1; D not certain. Trimming stripped 5 bases from V and 4 bases from J, with 17 bases between. Germline V gene data show CDR1 as MNHEY and CDR2 as SVGAGI. The CDR3 runs to 15 residues. CDR3 in amino acids: CASSPGPRSGTEAFF. The CDR3 DNA sequence: TGTGCCAGCAGTCCCGGGCCCCGATCGGGCACTGAAGCTTTCTTT.

V is TRBV7-9 and J is TRBJ2-5; 11 bases are shared with TRBD2. Germline V gives CDR1 SEHNR, CDR2 FQNEAQ (reference sequence). The CDR3 is 14 residues long. The J segment lost 5 bases and the V segment lost 1 base, leaving 0 bases of the junction unmatched. This CDR3 is CASSLGTSGETQYF. CDR3 nucleotides: TGTGCCAGCAGCTTAGGGACTAGCGGGGAGACCCAGTACTTC.

The chain has TRBV30 and TRBJ1-5, with D maybe TRBD1 (5 bases). This CDR3 is 17 amino acids long. V was shortened by 0 bases and J by 0 bases, with 15 bases between the two germline ends. Per the germline V gene, CDR1 is GTSNPN and CDR2 is SVGIG (reference sequence). The CDR3 sequence is CAWSVDRTPYSNQPQHF. DNA of the CDR3: TGTGCCTGGAGTGTAGACAGAACACCTTATAGCAATCAGCCCCAGCATTTT.